This T cell receptor beta chain comes out of a study of blood T cell repertoires in COVID-19 (dated by TCRdb to 2018 to 2020). Some background on the complete study: Collaborator samples came from the United States, Italy and Spain and covered acute and convalescent phases of COVID-19. The material from the prospective study consisted of cDNA or gDNA derived from T cells, B-cell-depleted T cells, or PBMCs. Deeply sampled blood TCRbeta repertoires from subjects exposed to, actively infected with, or recovered from COVID-19 were included in the dataset. A freely available public database, intended as a resource for researchers studying the immune response to SARS-CoV-2, is where the repertoires were released. The samples were drawn from the first 160 participants of the ongoing ImmuneRACE study and from 1,254 subjects provided by 6 global collaborators. Nearly every sample came with metadata listing a de-identified subject ID, COVID-19 status, age in years and sex. Where HLA class I and class II types were available, the types were taken from metadata supplied by the sample provider, not from assay-based typing. Study-wide conclusions, independent of this receptor: The quantity of clinical and demographic metadata differed by source and by participant and was supplied without curation.

TCRbeta CDR3 regions were amplified from genomic DNA using the immunoSEQ Assay, a bias-controlled multiplex PCR. The study's processing was this. The number of nucleated cells in each sample was estimated by amplification of reference gene primers within the assay. Sequence reads were collapsed and filtered to measure the absolute abundance of every unique TCRbeta CDR3 rearrangement. For each sample, productive Simpson clonality was calculated as the square root of Simpson's diversity index over productive rearrangements. The immuneACCESS repertoire file appears here via TCRdb, limited to in-frame rearrangements. These files lack a portion of the clones; in checked studies, under half of the deficit traces to unresolved V genes, and the cause of the others is not known. V and J calls and clone size follow that table, whereas D and trimming were derived from the DNA. The table for this sample lists 120,000 or so clones; 81% of them were counted only once. The top ten clonotypes cover 3.5% to 4.5% of the sample.

The collaborating institutions used their own protocols to collect whole blood in K2EDTA tubes. For TCRbeta analysis, collaborators shipped samples in one of three forms: frozen whole blood, isolated PBMCs, or DNA extracted from either of those sample types. V is cut back by 8 bases and J by 7 bases, with 11 bases in the junction unmatched. The CDR3 sequence holds 15 residues, the cysteine and phenylalanine included. The sequence is cut down to CDR3 DNA, 45 bases in frame from base 1. The germline V gene encodes CDR1 SGHRS and CDR2 YFSETQ. Concerning this clone itself: What this receptor recognizes is not known. The input lacks base qualities; no much larger clone sits a single base away.

The TCR sequence derives from a woman aged 45-65 years with acute or convalescent COVID-19. The sequence links TRBV5-1 to TRBJ1-6; the junction holds 8 bases that match TRBD1. Sequenced: peripheral blood. The DNA sequence reads TGCGCCAGTGGGACAGGTCATTTGAACAATTCACCCCTCCACTTT. Its coded protein is CASGTGHLNNSPLHF.